These 25 T cell receptor beta chains share one sample of origin, sequenced in a study of metastatic and nonmetastatic thyroid tumors. Using MiXCR, TCRdb re-called clones from the PCR reads. The sample carries about 82,000 clones, approximately 12% recorded once. Thyroid surgery had not been preceded by any treatment in any patient. Sequences were obtained from tumor tissue. Receptors were obtained from a female donor with papillary thyroid cancer or a benign thyroid nodule (not recorded which). Some clones in this sample may be carry-over from other donors' samples.

The chain recombines TRBV4-1 with TRBJ1-5; no reliable D call. CDR3 length: 14 residues. Germline V CDR1 and CDR2: MGHRA, YSYEKL. Trimming removed 1 base from V and 0 bases from J, with 4 bases in between. CDR3 sequence: CASSQGASNQPQHF. As DNA, the CDR3 is TGCGCCAGCAGCCAAGGCGCTAGCAATCAGCCCCAGCATTTT.

This clone was observed many times. The genes are TRBV5-1 and TRBJ1-4; 7 bases fit TRBD1. V lost 3 bases to trimming and J lost 7 bases; unmatched junction nucleotides: 9. CDR1 and CDR2 from the germline V gene are SGHRS and YFSETQ. This CDR3 is 15 amino acids long. For the CDR3, the DNA is TGCGCCAGCAGCTCGACCACAGGGGTTGCTGAAAAACTGTTTTTT. Its protein product is CASSSTTGVAEKLFF.

To note about this clone: At one end the junction does not follow the germline gene, possibly because of a read error. This chain links TRBV11-2 with TRBJ2-6; D is undetermined. The CDR3 covers 17 residues. Germline CDR1 is SGHAT and CDR2 is FQNNGV. CDR3 sequence: CASSDLLSRSVANVLTF. In nucleotides, the CDR3 is TGTGCCAGCAGCGATCTATTGAGCCGCTCTGTGGCCAACGTCCTGACTTTC.

Ten or more counts support this clone. The rearrangement links TRBV20-1 to TRBJ2-7; 9 bases match TRBD1. Germline-derived CDR1 and CDR2 are DFQATT and SNEGSKA (reference sequence). V dropped 3 bases and J dropped 1; count of bases not matched to a gene: 19. CDR3 length: 19 amino acids. CDR3 nucleotide sequence: TGCAGTGCTAGCCGGGACAGGGATGCGCTGGCGGGCCTATCCTACGAGCAGTACTTC. This translates into CSASRDRDALAGLSYEQYF.

In its sample, this clone was seen many times. The chain employs TRBV20-1 and TRBJ1-4, with D uncertain. Trimming cost V 4 bases and J 7 bases, with 25 bases left between them. Germline V gene lookup returns CDR1 DFQATT and CDR2 SNEGSKA (reference sequence). The CDR3 consists of 17 residues. The CDR3 spells CSATTPEVGVGGEKLFF. The CDR3 nucleotides are TGCAGTGCTACAACACCGGAGGTAGGAGTTGGAGGTGAAAAACTGTTTTTT.

This clone occurred many times. The chain has TRBV14 and TRBJ1-2; TRBD1 is a possible D gene (5 bases). CDR1 SGHDN and CDR2 FVKESK come from the germline V gene. With 4 bases removed from V and 4 bases from J, the gap between germline ends came to 7 bases. The CDR3 is made up of 12 amino acids. CDR3 region: CASSLRVYGYTF. CDR3 nucleotide sequence: TGTGCCAGCAGCCTCAGGGTCTATGGCTACACCTTC.

With respect to this clone: A clone one base away is much larger, so this may be a read error. The genes are TRBV5-6 and TRBJ2-1; D remains ambiguous. The CDR3 sequence is 13 residues long. Germline CDR1 reads SGHDT; CDR2 reads YYEEEE. CDR3 protein: CASILEFYNEQFF. The CDR3 nucleotides read TGTGCCAGCATCTTGGAATTCTACAATGAGCAGTTCTTC. The full variable domain, rest sourced from reference TRBV5-6 and TRBJ2-1, is DAGVTQSPTHLIKTRGQQVTLRCSPKSGHDTVSWYQQALGQGPQFIFQYYEEEERQRGNFPDRFSGHQFPNYSSELNVNALLLGDSALYLCASILEFYNEQFFGPGTRLTVL.

This clone was counted at least ten times. The V gene is TRBV7-9, the J gene TRBJ2-5; D is possibly TRBD1 or TRBD2 (5 bases each). This CDR3 has 16 amino acids. From germline, CDR1 is SEHNR and CDR2 FQNEAQ (reference sequence). With 4 bases removed from V and 1 base from J, the gap between germline ends came to 16 bases. CDR3 DNA: TGTGCCAGCAGCTCCCCCCTGGGGGACGGCCAAGAGACCCAGTACTTC. This codes for CASSSPLGDGQETQYF.

About this clone: A much larger clone is a single base away; this may be a read error. The chain couples TRBV9 to TRBJ2-5; D gene unclear. Trimming removed 1 base from V and 3 bases from J, with 13 bases in between. The CDR3 length is 15 residues. Germline lookup yields CDR1 SGDLS and CDR2 YYNGEE. The CDR3 region has the DNA TGTGCCAGCAGCGTATCGGCTAATCTAGAAGAGACCCAGTACTTC. Translation gives CASSVSANLEETQYF. Drawing the rest from reference TRBV9 and TRBJ2-5, the complete variable domain is DSGVTQTPKHLITATGQRVTLRCSPRSGDLSVYWYQQSLDQGLQFLIQYYNGEERAKGNILERFSAQQFPDLHSELNLSSLELGDSALYFCASSVSANLEETQYFGPGTRLLVL.

Concerning this clone itself: This may be a read error: a much more frequent sequence differs by one nucleotide. V is TRBV24-1 and J is TRBJ1-2; 7 bases align to TRBD1. The CDR3 contains 11 residues. Per the germline V gene, CDR1 is KGHDR and CDR2 is SFDVKD. The V segment lost 8 bases and the J segment 7 bases; nucleotides outside the gene matches: 3. CDR3: CATIDRAGYTF. In DNA, the CDR3 is TGTGCCACCATTGACAGGGCTGGCTACACCTTC.

This clone came up a few times. The chain couples TRBV19 to TRBJ2-2; 10 bases match TRBD2. The CDR3 contains 14 residues. Germline V CDR1 and CDR2: LNHDA, SQIVND (reference sequence). The junction had 5 bases not matched to a gene; V was cut back by 7 bases and J by 6 bases. The CDR3 DNA reads TGTGCCAGTAAGCTAGCGGGAGAGGCCGGGGAGCTGTTTTTT. As protein: CASKLAGEAGELFF. The complete variable domain, with remaining parts taken from reference TRBV19 and TRBJ2-2, reads DGGITQSPKYLFRKEGQNVTLSCEQNLNHDAMYWYRQDPGQGLRLIYYSQIVNDFQKGDIAEGYSVSREKKESFPLTVTSAQKNPTAFYLCASKLAGEAGELFFGEGSRLTVL.

V gene TRBV11-2 combines with J gene TRBJ2-2; D is ambiguous. CDR1 is SGHAT, CDR2 FQNNGV, per germline. The CDR3 covers 14 residues. Deletions cut 1 base from V and 1 base from J, with 4 bases between. In nucleotides, the CDR3 is TGTGCCAGCAGCTTAGTAGGGAACACCGGGGAGCTGTTTTTT. Amino acids: CASSLVGNTGELFF. The whole variable domain, filled in from reference TRBV11-2 and TRBJ2-2, reads EAGVAQSPRYKIIEKRQSVAFWCNPISGHATLYWYQQILGQGPKLLIQFQNNGVVDDSQLPKDRFSAERLKGVDSTLKIQPAKLEDSAVYLCASSLVGNTGELFFGEGSRLTVL.

This clone was found many times. The chain's CDR3 is CSVVGRLFANEQFF. The CDR3 DNA reads as TGCAGCGTTGTGGGTAGACTCTTTGCCAATGAGCAGTTCTTC. The gene calls are TRBV29-1 and TRBJ2-1, with no clear D. Germline V gene lookup returns CDR1 SQVTM and CDR2 ANQGSEA. V lost 4 bases and J 6 bases, leaving 16 bases between the germline ends. The CDR3 is made up of 14 amino acids.

To note about this clone: At one end, the junction sequence differs from germline, possibly due to a read error. J is TRBJ1-5 and V is TRBV5-4; TRBD1 matches at 9 bases. The CDR3 totals 17 residues. Germline V gene lookup returns CDR1 SGHNT and CDR2 YYREEE (reference sequence). The CDR3 loop reads CDSSLIQGAGADQPQHF. The DNA of the CDR3 is TGTGACAGCAGTTTAATACAGGGGGCAGGGGCCGATCAGCCCCAGCATTTT. The full variable domain, in which reference TRBV5-4 and TRBJ1-5 provide the parts outside the CDR3, is ETGVTQSPTHLIKTRGQQVTLRCSSQSGHNTVSWYQQALGQGPQFIFQYYREEENGRGNFPPRFSGLQFPNYSSELNVNALELDDSALYLCDSSLIQGAGADQPQHFGDGTRLSIL.

This clone has only a few counts. One junction end disagrees with the germline gene, perhaps due to a read error. The chain joins TRBV6-1 to TRBJ2-1; 7 nucleotides align to TRBD2. Germline CDR1 MNHNS, CDR2 SASEGT. The CDR3 contains 18 residues. CDR3 DNA: TGCGCCAGCAGTGAGGGAGCTGCGGGACTATCTCTCTACAATGAGCAGTTCTTC. It is translated as CASSEGAAGLSLYNEQFF.

This clone was seen a handful of times. A read error may be the cause here, since a much bigger clone is one base away. The gene calls are TRBV15 and TRBJ1-5; D remains unclear. The germline V gene encodes CDR1 LNHNV and CDR2 YYDKDF (reference sequence). The CDR3 length is 12 residues. CDR3 sequence reads: CVTSRVMAPQHF. The CDR3, as DNA: TGTGTCACCAGCAGAGTTATGGCGCCCCAGCATTTT.

Concerning this clone: This may be a read error, as it is one base from a much larger clone. The same CDR3 can be traced to other DNA sequences in this sample. The V gene is TRBV6-5, the J gene TRBJ1-3; unclear D gene. The CDR3 consists of 16 residues. The V gene's germline CDR1 is MNHEY and CDR2 SVGAGI. The CDR3 is CASSLTRTTSGNTICF. DNA of the CDR3: TGTGCCAGCAGTTTAACCCGGACGACCTCCGGAAACACCATATGTTTT.

In its sample, this clone was seen many times. The chain is built from TRBV7-6 and TRBJ2-7; D perhaps matches TRBD2 (5 bases). Trimming shortened V by 5 bases and J by 1 base, and 12 bases separated the two germline ends. Per germline, CDR1 SGHVS and CDR2 FNYEAQ. The CDR3 runs to 14 residues. CDR3 nucleotides: TGTGCCAGCAGCGCCTACGAGGGATCCTACGAGCAGTACTTC. Translated, it gives CASSAYEGSYEQYF.

Worth noting for this clone: A much larger clonotype is one base distant, so this may be a read error. CDR3 bases: TGTGCCAGCAGCTCCCGGACAGGGTGCACCTACGAGCAGTACTTC. Amino acid sequence: CASSSRTGCTYEQYF. The rearrangement links TRBV3-1 to TRBJ2-7, with 8 bases identical to TRBD1. The V segment lost 5 bases and the J segment 2 bases; nucleotides outside the gene matches: 8. Germline CDR1 is LGHDT and CDR2 is YNNKEL (reference sequence). CDR3 size: 15 residues.

Note on this clone: A much larger clone differs by one base, so this may be a read error. The J gene is TRBJ2-7, the V gene TRBV5-4; 7 bases are a match to TRBD2. V lost 4 bases, J lost 4 bases, and 14 bases stayed unmatched. Germline assignment: CDR1 SGHNT and CDR2 YYREEE (reference sequence). The CDR3 runs to 16 residues. Written as DNA, the CDR3 is TGTGCCAGCAGCGTCACCCGACTAGCTGAGGTTTACGAGCAGTACTTC. It translates to CASSVTRLAEVYEQYF.

There are many counts of this clone. The J gene is TRBJ2-3, the V gene TRBV30; 11 bases are shared with TRBD2. The CDR3 runs 17 residues. The V and J ends lost 0 bases and 9 bases, in that order; junction bases with no gene match: 14. Germline CDR1 is GTSNPN and CDR2 is SVGIG (reference sequence). The CDR3 sequence: CAWSVGVLAGVGGTQYF. CDR3 DNA: TGTGCCTGGAGTGTAGGGGTACTAGCGGGAGTTGGTGGCACGCAGTATTTT. Using reference TRBV30 and TRBJ2-3 for the parts outside the CDR3, the full variable domain is SQTIHQWPATLVQPVGSPLSLECTVEGTSNPNLYWYRQAAGRGLQLLFYSVGIGQISSEVPQNLSASRPQDRQFILSSKKLLLSDSGFYLCAWSVGVLAGVGGTQYFGPGTRLTVL.

This clone occurred a few times. At one end the junction does not follow the germline gene, possibly because of a read error. The chain combines TRBV6-1 with TRBJ1-6; D is uncertain. The V gene's germline CDR1 is MNHNS and CDR2 SASEGT. This CDR3 spans 16 amino acids. Written as DNA, the CDR3 is TGTGCCAGCAGTCTAAGCACAGTGGGTAATAATTCACCCCCCCACTTT. Translating gives CASSLSTVGNNSPPHF.

Note on this clone: This may stem from a read error, because a much larger clone lies one nucleotide away. J is TRBJ2-5 and V is TRBV20-1; D is possibly TRBD1 or TRBD2 (6 bases each). The germline V and J ends were trimmed by 5 bases and 8 bases, with 18 bases remaining between them. The CDR3 is 13 residues long. The germline gives CDR1 DFQATT, CDR2 SNEGSKA (reference sequence). The CDR3 bases are TGCAGTGCTGAGGAGGGGGGCCGGGATACCCAGTACTTC. This sequence encodes CSAEEGGRDTQYF.

There are many counts of this clone. This chain uses TRBV5-1 with TRBJ2-7; D is unresolved. V was cut by 0 bases and J by 0 bases, with 10 bases left in between. The CDR3 is 15 residues long. Germline V gene sequence: CDR1 SGHRS, CDR2 YFSETQ. CDR3 sequence reads: CASSLVVGYSYEQYF. The DNA of the CDR3 is TGCGCCAGCAGCTTGGTGGTCGGCTACTCCTACGAGCAGTACTTC.

Worth noting for this clone: A much larger clone is a single base away; this may be a read error. This rearrangement joins TRBV20-1 to TRBJ1-1; 7 bases line up with TRBD1. With 4 bases clipped from V and 4 bases from J, the junction kept 9 bases outside the gene matches. CDR1 DFQATT and CDR2 SNEGSKA come from the germline V gene (reference sequence). This CDR3 region has 14 residues. The CDR3 nucleotides read TGCAGTGCTACTGGGCCATCAGGGGGCACTGAAGCTTTCTTT. Translation gives CSATGPSGGTEAFF.